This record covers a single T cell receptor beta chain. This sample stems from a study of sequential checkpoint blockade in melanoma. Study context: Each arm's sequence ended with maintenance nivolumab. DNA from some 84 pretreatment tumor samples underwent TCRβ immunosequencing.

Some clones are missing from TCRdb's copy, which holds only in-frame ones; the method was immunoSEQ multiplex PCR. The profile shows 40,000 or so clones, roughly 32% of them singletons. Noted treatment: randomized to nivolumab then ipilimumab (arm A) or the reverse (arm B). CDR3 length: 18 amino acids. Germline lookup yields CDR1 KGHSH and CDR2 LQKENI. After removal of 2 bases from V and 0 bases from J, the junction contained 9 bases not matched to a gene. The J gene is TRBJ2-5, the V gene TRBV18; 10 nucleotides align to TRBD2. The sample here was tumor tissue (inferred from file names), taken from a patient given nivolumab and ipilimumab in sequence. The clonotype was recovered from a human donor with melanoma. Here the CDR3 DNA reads TGTGCCAGCTCACCAGTGGCGCCTAGCGGGAGCCACCAAGAGACCCAGTACTTC. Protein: CASSPVAPSGSHQETQYF.